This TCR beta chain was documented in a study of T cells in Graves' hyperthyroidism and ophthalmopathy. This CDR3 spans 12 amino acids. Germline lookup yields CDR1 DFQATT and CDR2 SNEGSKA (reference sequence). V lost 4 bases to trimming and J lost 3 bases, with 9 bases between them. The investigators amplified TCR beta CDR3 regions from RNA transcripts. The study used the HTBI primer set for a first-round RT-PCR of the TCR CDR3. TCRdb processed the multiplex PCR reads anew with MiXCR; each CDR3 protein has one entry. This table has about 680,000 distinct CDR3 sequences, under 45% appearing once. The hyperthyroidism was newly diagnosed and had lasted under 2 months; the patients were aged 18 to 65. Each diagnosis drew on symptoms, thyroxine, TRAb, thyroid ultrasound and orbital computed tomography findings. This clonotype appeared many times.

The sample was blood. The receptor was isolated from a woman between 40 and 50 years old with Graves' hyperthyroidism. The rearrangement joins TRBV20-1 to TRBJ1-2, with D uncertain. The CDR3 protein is CSAKGGYYGYTF. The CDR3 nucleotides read TGCAGTGCTAAGGGAGGGTACTATGGCTACACCTTC.